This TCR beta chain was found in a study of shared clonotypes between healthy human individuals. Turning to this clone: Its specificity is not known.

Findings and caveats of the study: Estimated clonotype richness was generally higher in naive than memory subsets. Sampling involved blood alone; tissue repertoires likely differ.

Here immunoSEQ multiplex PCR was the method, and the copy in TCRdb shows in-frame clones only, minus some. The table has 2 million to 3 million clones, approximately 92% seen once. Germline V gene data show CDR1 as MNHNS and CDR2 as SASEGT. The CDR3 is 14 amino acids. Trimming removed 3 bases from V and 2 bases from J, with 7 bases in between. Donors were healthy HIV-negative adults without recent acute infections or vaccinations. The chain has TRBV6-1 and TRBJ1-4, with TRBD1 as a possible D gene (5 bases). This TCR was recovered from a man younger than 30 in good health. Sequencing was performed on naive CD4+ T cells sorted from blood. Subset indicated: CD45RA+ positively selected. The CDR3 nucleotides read TGTGCCAGCAGTGACGGGGCCACTAATGAAAAACTGTTTTTT. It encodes CASSDGATNEKLFF.